This TCR beta chain was retrieved from a study of shared clonotypes between healthy human individuals. Trimming left V 4 bases short and J 3 bases short, with 23 bases between. The germline V gene encodes CDR1 SGHNT and CDR2 YYREEE (reference sequence). CDR3 length: 17 residues. This clone was picked up one time. Sequencing used immunoSEQ multiplex PCR; TCRdb keeps in-frame clones, though not all of them. The sample consists of some 1,600,000 clones, 95% to 99% of them appearing once. The rearrangement uses TRBV5-4 and TRBJ2-7; weak D call: TRBD1 (7 bases). The sample comprised naive CD4+ T cells sorted from blood. Subset meaning: CD45RA+ positively selected. This clonotype originated in a man younger than 45 in good health. Here the CDR3 reads CASSANQGAGTVYEQYF. DNA for the CDR3: TGTGCCAGCAGCGCCAACCAGGGCGCGGGGACAGTCTACGAGCAGTACTTC.